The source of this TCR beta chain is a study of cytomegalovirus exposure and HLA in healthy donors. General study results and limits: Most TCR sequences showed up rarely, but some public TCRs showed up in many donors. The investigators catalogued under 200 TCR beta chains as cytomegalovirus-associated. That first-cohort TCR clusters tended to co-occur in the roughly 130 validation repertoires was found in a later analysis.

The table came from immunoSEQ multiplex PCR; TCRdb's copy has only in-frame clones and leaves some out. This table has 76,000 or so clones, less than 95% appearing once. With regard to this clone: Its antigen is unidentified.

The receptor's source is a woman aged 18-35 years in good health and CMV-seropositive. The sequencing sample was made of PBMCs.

CDR3 sequence: CASSFDRRVGELFF. The CDR3 nucleotides read TGTGCCAGCAGCTTCGACAGGCGGGTCGGGGAGCTGTTTTTT. This chain uses TRBV7-2 with TRBJ2-2; possible D gene TRBD1, 6 bases. The length of the CDR3 is 14 residues. Germline V gene sequence: CDR1 SGHTA, CDR2 FQGNSA. V was pared by 3 bases and J by 7 bases, with 12 bases between.